This T cell receptor beta chain was sequenced in a study of blood T cell repertoires in COVID-19. Some clones are missing from TCRdb's copy, which holds only in-frame ones; the method was immunoSEQ multiplex PCR. The sample includes 100,000 to 150,000 clones, around 86% of them seen just once. The sequenced sample was peripheral blood. This clonotype was sampled from an older man with active or convalescent COVID-19.

Here the CDR3 DNA reads TGTGCCAGCAGTAAATACAGGGGATATGGCTACACCTTC. It yields the protein CASSKYRGYGYTF. This rearrangement joins TRBV6-5 to TRBJ1-2, with 7 bases fitting TRBD1. V lost 5 bases, J lost 5 bases, and 5 bases stayed unmatched. Germline CDR1 is MNHEY and CDR2 is SVGAGI. This CDR3 has 13 amino acids.